The sequence of this T cell receptor (beta chain) was determined in a study of regulatory T cells in long-lasting Graves disease. Through Arm-PCR of CDR3 regions and iRepertoire HTBI primers, TCR beta libraries were built. TCRdb ran MiXCR on the multiplex PCR reads and lists one entry per CDR3 protein. The sample yields roughly 220,000 distinct CDR3 sequences, around 16% seen once. Time point described: newly diagnosed GD, antithyroid drugs for less than 3 months. The TCR library was prepared using RNA isolated from PBMCs. There are many counts of this clonotype. Specimen: peripheral blood mononuclear cells (PBMCs), collected at new diagnosis, from a patient treated with antithyroid drugs. This TCR was recovered from a female donor with Graves disease.

CDR3 residues: CASSSAPAGNEKLFF. As DNA, the CDR3 is TGTGCCAGCAGCTCCGCCCCCGCGGGTAATGAAAAACTGTTTTTT. The rearrangement joins TRBV7-2 to TRBJ1-4; D not resolved. Germline loops: CDR1 SGHTA, CDR2 FQGNSA. The V end was cut by 4 bases, the J end by 4 bases, with 13 bases between. CDR3 length equals 15 residues.